One sample yielded the 28 T cell receptor beta chains listed below, sequenced in a study of blood T cell repertoires in COVID-19. Clones were read by immunoSEQ multiplex PCR, and TCRdb kept only the in-frame ones, dropping some. This table holds more than 110,000 clones, roughly four fifths found once. The material sequenced was peripheral blood. These receptors were taken from a human donor in a cohort sampled during active COVID-19.

This chain uses TRBV6-5 with TRBJ2-3; possibly TRBD2 for D (6 bases). This CDR3 contains 16 residues. Trimming cost V 0 bases and J 1 base, with 11 bases left between them. Germline V gene sequence: CDR1 MNHEY, CDR2 SVGAGI. The CDR3 reads CASSYSGLPRTDTQYF. CDR3 coding DNA: TGTGCCAGCAGTTACTCGGGACTGCCACGCACAGATACGCAGTATTTT.

The chain combines TRBV28 with TRBJ1-1; tentatively, D is TRBD1 (5 bases). The CDR3 is made up of 12 amino acids. Trimming took 10 bases from V and 6 from J, leaving 15 bases between them. CDR1 is MDHEN and CDR2 is SYDVKM in the germline V gene. CDR3 coding DNA: TGTGCCACCACACCGCAGGGCCCTGAAGCTTTCTTT. Protein product: CATTPQGPEAFF.

This clone was seen only once. V is TRBV29-1 and J is TRBJ1-5, with 9 positions matching TRBD1. Unmatched junction bases numbered 8, after V lost 6 bases and J lost 5 bases. The CDR3 is 14 residues long. Germline loops: CDR1 SQVTM, CDR2 ANQGSEA. The CDR3 bases are TGCAGCGTAACCGGGACAGGGATAGATCAGCCCCAGCATTTT. Amino acid sequence: CSVTGTGIDQPQHF.

V usage is TRBV5-1 and J usage is TRBJ2-7, with TRBD2 identical over 11 bases. V lost 0 bases to trimming and J lost 2 bases; unmatched junction nucleotides: 4. Germline V lookup: CDR1 SGHRS, CDR2 YFSETQ. The CDR3 runs 16 residues. CDR3 sequence reads: CASSLDSGGEPYEQYF. DNA for the CDR3: TGCGCCAGCAGCTTGGATAGCGGGGGGGAGCCCTACGAGCAGTACTTC. The full variable domain, with the rest looked up from reference TRBV5-1 and TRBJ2-7, is KAGVTQTPRYLIKTRGQQVTLSCSPISGHRSVSWYQQTPGQGLQFLFEYFSETQRNKGNFPGRFSGRQFSNSRSEMNVSTLELGDSALYLCASSLDSGGEPYEQYFGPGTRLTVT.

This clone was seen just once. This rearrangement joins TRBV11-2 to TRBJ1-3; D is uncertain. Germline-derived CDR1 and CDR2 are SGHAT and FQNNGV. The germline V and J ends were trimmed by 5 bases and 0 bases, with 11 bases remaining between them. The CDR3 totals 15 residues. CDR3 region: CASSTTRTSGNTIYF. The CDR3 DNA sequence: TGTGCCAGCAGCACAACCCGAACCTCTGGAAACACCATATATTTT.

The V gene is TRBV28, the J gene TRBJ1-2; D unclear. There are 12 residues in the CDR3. The V gene lost 2 bases and the J gene lost 8 bases, with 9 bases spanning the gap. Germline V gene lookup returns CDR1 MDHEN and CDR2 SYDVKM. CDR3 amino acids: CASSLPVIGYTF. The CDR3 DNA follows: TGTGCCAGCAGTTTACCGGTAATCGGCTACACCTTC.

V and J are TRBV2 and TRBJ2-2; TRBD2 aligns across 10 bases. Germline trimming cut 3 bases from V and 0 bases from J; bases unmatched to any gene: 10. The germline V gene encodes CDR1 SNHLY and CDR2 FYNNEI. This CDR3 is built from 19 residues. CDR3 amino acids: CASSEFPSGGNTNTGELFF. CDR3 bases: TGTGCCAGCAGTGAGTTTCCTAGCGGGGGAAATACGAACACCGGGGAGCTGTTTTTT.

The chain is built from TRBV5-1 and TRBJ1-2; 10 positions agree with TRBD1. V gave up 5 bases and J gave up 4 bases; unmatched junction bases: 2. The germline V gene has CDR1 SGHRS and CDR2 YFSETQ. This CDR3 is built from 13 residues. As DNA, the CDR3 is TGCGCCAGCAGGACAGGGGGCGGCTATGGCTACACCTTC. Translating gives CASRTGGGYGYTF.

The J gene is TRBJ2-2, the V gene TRBV5-1; D might be TRBD2 (5 bases). CDR3 size: 12 residues. V was cut by 5 bases and J by 5 bases, with 7 bases left in between. Germline V gene sequence: CDR1 SGHRS, CDR2 YFSETQ. CDR3 sequence: CASRRDTGELFF. The DNA of the CDR3 is TGCGCCAGCAGGAGGGATACCGGGGAGCTGTTTTTT.

CDR3 region: CASSYSGGGQPRQFF. CDR3 bases: TGTGCCAGCAGTTACTCGGGGGGGGGCCAACCCCGGCAGTTCTTC. The genes are TRBV6-5 and TRBJ2-1, with a possible D match to TRBD2 (7 bases). V was shortened by 0 bases and J by 12 bases, with 18 bases between the two germline ends. CDR1 is MNHEY, CDR2 SVGAGI, per germline. The CDR3 sequence is 15 residues long.

DNA for the CDR3: TGTGCCAGCAGCCGAGCCCCCGGGACAGACTACAATGAGCAGTTCTTC. This translates into CASSRAPGTDYNEQFF. This rearrangement joins TRBV7-9 to TRBJ2-1, with TRBD1 identical over 7 bases. The CDR3 has 16 residues. Germline V gene lookup returns CDR1 SEHNR and CDR2 FQNEAQ (reference sequence). V gave up 5 bases and J gave up 3 bases; unmatched junction bases: 10.

V usage is TRBV5-1 and J usage is TRBJ1-4; 7 bases agree with TRBD1. The junction had 11 bases not matched to a gene; V was cut back by 0 bases and J by 12 bases. CDR1 is SGHRS, CDR2 YFSETQ, per germline. The CDR3 sequence is 15 residues long. The CDR3 sequence: CASSLALGRGAELFF. The CDR3 DNA follows: TGCGCCAGCAGCTTGGCCCTGGGCAGGGGGGCTGAACTGTTTTTT. The variable domain in full, with the rest retrieved from reference TRBV5-1 and TRBJ1-4, is KAGVTQTPRYLIKTRGQQVTLSCSPISGHRSVSWYQQTPGQGLQFLFEYFSETQRNKGNFPGRFSGRQFSNSRSEMNVSTLELGDSALYLCASSLALGRGAELFFGSGTQLSVL.

The V and J genes are TRBV5-1 and TRBJ2-1; TRBD2 matches at 12 bases. The CDR3 has 19 residues. Unmatched junction bases numbered 9, after V lost 2 bases and J lost 0 bases. Germline V gene data show CDR1 as SGHRS and CDR2 as YFSETQ. The CDR3 sequence: CASSFLLAGGLFSYNEQFF. The CDR3 region has the DNA TGCGCCAGCAGCTTTTTACTAGCGGGGGGCCTTTTCTCCTACAATGAGCAGTTCTTC.

This clone was picked up a small number of times. V and J are TRBV7-8 and TRBJ2-7, with D perhaps TRBD1 (6 bases). The CDR3 runs 15 residues. Trimming pared 5 bases from V and 0 bases from J, leaving 14 bases between. Germline V CDR1 and CDR2: SGHVS, FQNEAQ. The DNA of the CDR3 is TGTGCCAGCAGCCTGATGGGGGCCACCTCCTACGAGCAGTACTTC. It is translated as CASSLMGATSYEQYF.

The rearrangement links TRBV5-4 to TRBJ1-1; 7 bases match TRBD1. CDR3 size: 17 residues. Germline CDR1 SGHNT, CDR2 YYREEE (reference sequence). J gave up 0 bases and V 3 bases, and 11 bases lay outside the gene matches. The CDR3 reads CASSYGQAGPMNTEAFF. The DNA of the CDR3 is TGTGCCAGCAGCTACGGACAGGCGGGACCCATGAACACTGAAGCTTTCTTT.

Turning to this clone: Other nucleotide sequences from this sample produce the same CDR3. V is TRBV28 and J is TRBJ1-5, with no clear D. Germline CDR1 is MDHEN and CDR2 is SYDVKM. The length of the CDR3 is 14 residues. Trimming left V 2 bases short and J 4 bases short, with 9 bases between. In nucleotides, the CDR3 is TGTGCCAGCAGTTTAGGGCAAACTAATCAGCCCCAGCATTTT. Translating it yields CASSLGQTNQPQHF.

This clone occurred once. The CDR3: CASSRSGGIDYGYTF. CDR3 nucleotides: TGTGCCAGCAGCCGAAGCGGGGGGATAGACTATGGCTACACCTTC. V is TRBV7-9 and J is TRBJ1-2, with D perhaps TRBD1 (5 bases). The V end lost 5 bases, the J end lost 3 bases, and 16 bases lay between the germline ends. The germline gives CDR1 SEHNR, CDR2 FQNEAQ (reference sequence). The CDR3 loop spans 15 amino acids.

This chain joins TRBV19 and TRBJ2-7; 8 nucleotides align to TRBD2. Germline V gene data show CDR1 as LNHDA and CDR2 as SQIVND (reference sequence). The CDR3 length is 14 residues. J gave up 5 bases and V 4 bases, and 7 bases lay outside the gene matches. The CDR3 DNA reads as TGTGCCAGTAGTACTGAGCGGGGGCCCCACGAGCAGTACTTC. This gives the protein CASSTERGPHEQYF.

Here the CDR3 reads CATSRDSYEQYF. As DNA, the CDR3 is TGTGCCACCAGCAGAGATTCGTACGAGCAGTACTTC. The V gene is TRBV15, the J gene TRBJ2-7; D is unresolved. The V gene lost 0 bases and the J gene lost 4 bases, with 4 bases spanning the gap. This CDR3 region has 12 residues. From germline, CDR1 is LNHNV and CDR2 YYDKDF (reference sequence).

The gene calls are TRBV28 and TRBJ1-1; a weak D match, TRBD1 (5 bases). The germline V gene has CDR1 MDHEN and CDR2 SYDVKM. The CDR3 totals 12 residues. The V end was cut by 1 base, the J end by 11 bases, with 11 bases between. CDR3 protein: CASSLYRPGAFF. As DNA, the CDR3 is TGTGCCAGCAGTTTATACAGGCCCGGGGCTTTCTTT. Supplemented by reference TRBV28 and TRBJ1-1, the full variable domain reads DVKVTQSSRYLVKRTGEKVFLECVQDMDHENMFWYRQDPGLGLRLIYFSYDVKMKEKGDIPEGYSVSREKKERFSLILESASTNQTSMYLCASSLYRPGAFFGQGTRLTVV.

This clone turned up a few times. This rearrangement joins TRBV6-5 to TRBJ1-6; the D gene is possibly TRBD1 (6 bases). The germline CDR1 and CDR2 sequences are MNHEY and SVGAGI. The CDR3 consists of 14 residues. V lost 7 bases and J lost 6, with 13 bases in between. Here the CDR3 reads CASILDSANSPLHF. The CDR3, as DNA: TGTGCCAGCATCCTGGACAGCGCTAATTCACCCCTCCACTTT.

V gene TRBV5-1 combines with J gene TRBJ2-7, with 8 bases aligning to TRBD1. The CDR3 runs to 17 residues. CDR1 and CDR2 (germline): SGHRS, YFSETQ. V shed 4 bases and J 3 bases; nucleotides not matched to a gene: 15. CDR3 in amino acids: CASSRPGQDFRFYEQYF. In DNA form, the CDR3 reads TGCGCCAGCAGCCGTCCGGGACAGGATTTTCGGTTCTACGAGCAGTACTTC.

The CDR3 sequence is CASSFFWTSGGDEQFF. The DNA of the CDR3 is TGTGCCAGCAGCTTTTTTTGGACTAGCGGGGGGGATGAGCAGTTCTTC. This chain joins TRBV7-9 and TRBJ2-1; TRBD2 matches at 15 bases. The germline CDR1 and CDR2 sequences are SEHNR and FQNEAQ (reference sequence). V gave up 3 bases and J gave up 8 bases; unmatched junction bases: 5. The CDR3 sequence is 16 residues long. The full variable domain, with the rest looked up from reference TRBV7-9 and TRBJ2-1, is DTGVSQNPRHKITKRGQNVTFRCDPISEHNRLYWYRQTLGQGPEFLTYFQNEAQLEKSRLLSDRFSAERPKGSFSTLEIQRTEQGDSAMYLCASSFFWTSGGDEQFFGPGTRLTVL.

V gene TRBV9 combines with J gene TRBJ2-1, with a weak D call TRBD2 (5 bases). There are 15 residues in the CDR3. Germline V gene data show CDR1 as SGDLS and CDR2 as YYNGEE. V lost 3 bases to trimming and J lost 4 bases, with 14 bases between them. The CDR3 bases are TGTGCCAGCAGCGGCCGGCGCGAGGGATACAATGAGCAGTTCTTC. Translation gives CASSGRREGYNEQFF.

The V call is TRBV28, the J call TRBJ1-2, with D tentatively TRBD1 (5 bases). Germline V gives CDR1 MDHEN, CDR2 SYDVKM. The CDR3 totals 10 residues. V lost 6 bases and J 7 bases, leaving 6 bases between the germline ends. DNA of the CDR3: TGTGCCAGCAGCCAGGGTGGCTACACCTTC. This gives the protein CASSQGGYTF.

The chain couples TRBV5-1 to TRBJ2-5, with 8 nucleotides matching TRBD1. Trimming took 0 bases from V and 6 from J; bases not matched to a gene: 4. The CDR3 is made up of 14 amino acids. The germline gives CDR1 SGHRS, CDR2 YFSETQ. The CDR3, as DNA: TGCGCCAGCAGCTTGGGTCAGGGGGCACAGACCCAGTACTTC. It yields the protein CASSLGQGAQTQYF.

J is TRBJ2-3 and V is TRBV5-6; no reliable D call. V lost 5 bases and J 5 bases, leaving 12 bases between the germline ends. Germline V gene data show CDR1 as SGHDT and CDR2 as YYEEEE. The CDR3 runs to 13 residues. DNA for the CDR3: TGTGCCAGCAGAAGGCTAGGTCTAGATACGCAGTATTTT. Amino acids: CASRRLGLDTQYF.

This clone was seen a single time. The chain is built from TRBV29-1 and TRBJ2-2, with 10 positions matching TRBD1. Germline lookup yields CDR1 SQVTM and CDR2 ANQGSEA. The CDR3 totals 13 residues. The V and J ends lost 4 bases and 7 bases, in that order; junction bases with no gene match: 3. Here the CDR3 reads CSVGQGAGGELFF. The CDR3 DNA follows: TGCAGCGTTGGACAGGGGGCAGGCGGGGAGCTGTTTTTT.